This TCR beta chain was identified in a study of cytomegalovirus exposure and HLA in healthy donors. Separate from the roughly 670-subject first cohort, the roughly 110-subject validation cohort was the one that the donors belonged to. The study, taken as a whole, reports: Among TCR beta chains, those listed as cytomegalovirus-associated numbered around 160. Three chains linked to CMV were shown in vitro to be specific for CMV antigens. Using the classifier, cytomegalovirus status was reportedly diagnosed with high specificity and sensitivity.

Sequenced by immunoSEQ multiplex PCR; TCRdb stores in-frame clones only, minus some. This sample has roughly 170,000 clones, with approximately 83% found just once. To note about this clone: The antigen is unknown.

The sequenced sample consisted of PBMCs. The TCR was taken from a woman between 18 and 29 years old in good health and CMV-seropositive.

The CDR3 region has the DNA TGTGCCACTCCGGGATCCAGGAACACCATATATTTT. Translation gives CATPGSRNTIYF. The J gene is TRBJ1-3, the V gene TRBV7-9; D uncertain. CDR1 SEHNR and CDR2 FQNEAQ come from the germline V gene (reference sequence). V lost 10 bases and J lost 7, with 14 bases in between. This CDR3 region has 12 residues.